The 23 T cell receptor beta chains below come from one sample, sequenced in a study of T cells in Graves' hyperthyroidism and ophthalmopathy. Amplification of TCR beta CDR3 regions was performed using RNA transcripts as template. First-round RT-PCR targeting the TCR CDR3 was performed with the HTBI primer set. Each CDR3 protein gets one entry after TCRdb re-called the multiplex PCR reads with MiXCR. The sample holds 650,000 to 800,000 distinct CDR3 sequences; less than 45% are singletons and the top ten take about 7.7%. Material: peripheral blood or thyroid tissue (not recorded which). These TCRs come from an adult man with Graves' disease, either hyperthyroidism or ophthalmopathy (not recorded which).

J is TRBJ1-1 and V is TRBV29-1; D ambiguous. CDR1 SQVTM and CDR2 ANQGSEA come from the germline V gene. The CDR3 extends over 14 amino acids. Trimming stripped 7 bases from V and 4 bases from J, with 19 bases between. CDR3 nucleotide sequence: TGCAGCGCCACCAGTGATGGTTCCGGCACTGAAGCTTTCTTT. Protein product: CSATSDGSGTEAFF.

This chain connects TRBV19 to TRBJ1-5, with 9 bases that match TRBD1. Germline CDR1 reads LNHDA; CDR2 reads SQIVND (reference sequence). The CDR3 has 14 amino acids. V gave up 6 bases and J gave up 3 bases; unmatched junction bases: 3. CDR3 coding DNA: TGTGCCAGTAGGGGACAGGGAATCAATCAGCCCCAGCATTTT. Encoded protein: CASRGQGINQPQHF.

The chain joins TRBV7-3 to TRBJ2-2; 9 nucleotides line up with TRBD1. CDR1 SGHTA and CDR2 FQGTGA come from the germline V gene. This CDR3 spans 16 amino acids. J lost 4 bases, V lost 6 bases, and 9 bases had no gene match. The chain's CDR3 is CASSYGTGWGTGELFF. As DNA, the CDR3 is TGTGCCAGCAGTTACGGGACAGGGTGGGGCACCGGGGAGCTGTTTTTT. The whole variable domain, remainder taken from reference TRBV7-3 and TRBJ2-2, is GAGVSQTPSNKVTEKGKYVELRCDPISGHTALYWYRQSLGQGPEFLIYFQGTGAADDSGLPNDRFFAVRPEGSVSTLKIQRTERGDSAVYLCASSYGTGWGTGELFFGEGSRLTVL.

The sample holds many counts of this clonotype. J is TRBJ1-5 and V is TRBV29-1; D is undetermined. The CDR3 totals 13 residues. V was cut by 5 bases and J by 6 bases, with 14 bases left in between. CDR1 is SQVTM and CDR2 is ANQGSEA in the germline V gene. The CDR3 is CSVQGGSAQPQHF. CDR3 bases: TGCAGCGTTCAAGGAGGATCTGCTCAGCCCCAGCATTTT.

There are many counts of this clonotype. V and J are TRBV24-1 and TRBJ2-7; D tentatively fits TRBD1 or TRBD2 (6 bases each). V gave up 1 base and J gave up 9 bases, with 9 bases separating them. The CDR3 covers 12 residues. Germline V lookup: CDR1 KGHDR, CDR2 SFDVKD. The CDR3 DNA reads as TGTGCCACCAGTGATTTTGGGGGGCGGCAGTACTTC. Its protein product is CATSDFGGRQYF.

Regarding this clonotype: This may come from a read error, since a much larger clone is one base off. The V call is TRBV2, the J call TRBJ1-5; a possible D gene is TRBD1 (5 bases). V lost 6 bases and J lost 6, with 9 bases in between. This CDR3 spans 12 amino acids. CDR1 and CDR2 (germline): SNHLY, FYNNEI. CDR3 sequence reads: CASSRAVQPQHF. The CDR3 DNA reads TGTGCCAGCAGCAGGGCCGTTCAGCCCCAGCATTTT.

The rearrangement links TRBV15 to TRBJ1-6, with 9 bases aligning to TRBD1. The germline CDR1 and CDR2 sequences are LNHNV and YYDKDF (reference sequence). V shed 6 bases and J 9 bases; nucleotides not matched to a gene: 6. The length of the CDR3 is 14 residues. The CDR3: CATSPRDRVSPLHF. CDR3 nucleotides: TGTGCCACCAGTCCCCGGGACAGGGTTTCACCCCTCCACTTT.

This chain joins TRBV15 and TRBJ1-1, with TRBD1 as a possible D gene (5 bases). CDR1 is LNHNV, CDR2 YYDKDF, per germline (reference sequence). This CDR3 comprises 14 residues. V dropped 3 bases and J dropped 6 bases, with 14 bases sitting between them. The CDR3 bases are TGTGCCACCAGCAGCGTTGGCAGGGTCCCTGAAGCTTTCTTT. Translation: CATSSVGRVPEAFF.

The chain carries TRBV29-1 and TRBJ1-1; no reliable D call. V lost 5 bases, J lost 4 bases, and 11 bases lay in between. Germline CDR1 SQVTM, CDR2 ANQGSEA. The CDR3 covers 12 residues. This CDR3 is CSVQAGGTEAFF. The CDR3 DNA follows: TGCAGCGTTCAAGCGGGAGGCACTGAAGCTTTCTTT.

There are a few counts of this clonotype. The chain has TRBV9 and TRBJ1-3; D uncertain. Trimming removed 0 bases at V and 6 bases at J, with 7 bases between. CDR1 is SGDLS, CDR2 YYNGEE, per germline. This CDR3 spans 13 amino acids. Written as DNA, the CDR3 is TGTGCCAGCAGCGTAGCGGAATCAAACACCATATATTTT. Protein: CASSVAESNTIYF. Full variable domain (rest looked up from reference TRBV9 and TRBJ1-3): DSGVTQTPKHLITATGQRVTLRCSPRSGDLSVYWYQQSLDQGLQFLIQYYNGEERAKGNILERFSAQQFPDLHSELNLSSLELGDSALYFCASSVAESNTIYFGEGSWLTVV.

The rearrangement links TRBV2 to TRBJ2-7; 11 bases match TRBD1. With V trimmed by 6 bases and J by 0 bases, 10 bases remained unmatched. Germline V gene data show CDR1 as SNHLY and CDR2 as FYNNEI. This CDR3 has 17 residues. The CDR3 region is CASSVHAGTGGSYEQYF. For the CDR3, the DNA is TGTGCCAGCAGCGTTCATGCCGGGACAGGGGGCTCCTACGAGCAGTACTTC.

The gene calls are TRBV2 and TRBJ2-5; D unclear. V was shortened by 8 bases and J by 5 bases, with 15 bases between the two germline ends. CDR1 and CDR2 (germline): SNHLY, FYNNEI. The CDR3 totals 13 residues. The DNA of the CDR3 is TGTGCCAGCCGAGGTTCGAGCCTGGAGACCCAGTACTTC. Protein: CASRGSSLETQYF.

The V and J genes are TRBV24-1 and TRBJ1-5, with 7 bases identical to TRBD1. Germline V gives CDR1 KGHDR, CDR2 SFDVKD. Trimming took 4 bases from V and 2 from J; bases not matched to a gene: 4. The CDR3 loop spans 15 amino acids. CDR3 in DNA: TGTGCCACCAGTGAAGGCCAGGGGGGCAATCAGCCCCAGCATTTT. This gives the protein CATSEGQGGNQPQHF.

V and J are TRBV20-1 and TRBJ1-1, with 8 bases aligning to TRBD1. Germline loops: CDR1 DFQATT, CDR2 SNEGSKA (reference sequence). This CDR3 is 15 amino acids long. Germline trimming cut 3 bases from V and 1 base from J; bases unmatched to any gene: 7. The CDR3 sequence is CSASDPGQANTEAFF. The DNA for the CDR3 is TGCAGTGCTAGTGACCCGGGACAGGCGAACACTGAAGCTTTCTTT.

The genes are TRBV19 and TRBJ2-7; 12 bases map to TRBD1. V trimming: 4 bases; J trimming: 6 bases; junction bases outside the gene matches: 4. Germline V gives CDR1 LNHDA, CDR2 SQIVND (reference sequence). The length of the CDR3 is 14 residues. This chain's CDR3 is CASSTGQGAGEQYF. The CDR3 region has the DNA TGTGCCAGTAGTACGGGACAGGGGGCCGGCGAGCAGTACTTC.

J is TRBJ2-7 and V is TRBV29-1; 7 bases agree with TRBD2. V lost 7 bases to trimming and J lost 4 bases; unmatched junction nucleotides: 7. This CDR3 has 12 amino acids. The V gene's germline CDR1 is SQVTM and CDR2 ANQGSEA. This CDR3 is CSAGRDGYEQYF. CDR3 coding DNA: TGCAGCGCTGGGAGGGACGGATACGAGCAGTACTTC.

In its sample, this clonotype was seen many times. The V call is TRBV15, the J call TRBJ1-1; 7 bases fit TRBD1. The CDR3 is 16 residues long. CDR1 is LNHNV and CDR2 is YYDKDF in the germline V gene (reference sequence). The trim removed 0 bases at V and 4 bases at J, leaving 8 bases unmatched. CDR3 bases: TGTGCCACCAGCAGAGATCGTCAGGGGGTTGGCACTGAAGCTTTCTTT. This codes for CATSRDRQGVGTEAFF.

The chain uses TRBV6-5 and TRBJ1-2, with 11 positions matching TRBD1. Germline CDR1 reads MNHEY; CDR2 reads SVGAGI. This CDR3 contains 15 residues. Trimming cost V 5 bases and J 8 bases; bases outside gene matches: 10. CDR3 amino acids: CASSAMDRGLEGYTF. The CDR3 DNA sequence: TGTGCCAGCAGTGCGATGGACAGGGGGCTTGAAGGCTACACCTTC.

The chain carries TRBV19 and TRBJ1-5; D is undetermined. The V end lost 9 bases, the J end lost 6 bases, and 21 bases lay between the germline ends. This CDR3 comprises 15 residues. Germline-derived CDR1 and CDR2 are LNHDA and SQIVND (reference sequence). This CDR3 reads CASSRDGWASQPQHF. CDR3 bases: TGTGCCAGCAGCCGTGATGGCTGGGCCAGTCAGCCCCAGCATTTT. The full variable domain, with the rest looked up from reference TRBV19 and TRBJ1-5, is DGGITQSPKYLFRKEGQNVTLSCEQNLNHDAMYWYRQDPGQGLRLIYYSQIVNDFQKGDIAEGYSVSREKKESFPLTVTSAQKNPTAFYLCASSRDGWASQPQHFGDGTRLSIL.

This chain uses TRBV7-8 with TRBJ1-5; 9 bases agree with TRBD1. V shed 5 bases and J 5 bases; nucleotides not matched to a gene: 10. CDR1 is SGHVS, CDR2 FQNEAQ, per germline. This CDR3 is built from 16 residues. CDR3 residues: CASSQRAQGADQPQHF. In DNA form, the CDR3 reads TGTGCCAGCAGCCAAAGAGCACAGGGGGCAGATCAGCCCCAGCATTTT.

The sample holds many counts of this clonotype. The chain is built from TRBV7-8 and TRBJ2-5, with a tentative D call TRBD1 (6 bases). V was trimmed by 2 bases and J by 5 bases, leaving 9 bases between them. The CDR3 loop spans 13 amino acids. Germline CDR1 is SGHVS and CDR2 is FQNEAQ. The CDR3 spells CASSLQGKETQYF. The DNA of the CDR3 is TGTGCCAGCAGCTTACAGGGGAAGGAGACCCAGTACTTC.

A remark on this clonotype: An end of the junction does not agree with germline; a read error may underlie this. This chain links TRBV2 with TRBJ2-7; weak D call: TRBD1 (6 bases). Germline CDR1 and CDR2: SNHLY and FYNNEI. This CDR3 contains 13 residues. The CDR3: CATSDSGHYEQYF. In DNA form, the CDR3 reads TGTGCCACCAGTGATTCGGGACACTACGAGCAATACTTC.

The chain recombines TRBV29-1 with TRBJ2-4; TRBD1 matches at 9 bases. V was clipped by 7 bases and J by 3 bases; unmatched bases: 4. Looked up from germline, CDR1 is SQVTM and CDR2 is ANQGSEA. CDR3 length equals 13 residues. The CDR3 here is CSGRTGDKNIQYF. CDR3 bases: TGCAGCGGGAGGACAGGGGACAAAAACATTCAGTACTTC.